A selection of T cell receptor beta chains follows, all from one sample in a study of T cells of healthy individuals. TCRdb processed the 5' RACE reads anew with MiXCR; each CDR3 protein has one entry. The sample lists 75,000 to 95,000 distinct CDR3 sequences, approximately 5.4% occurring once. The receptor set was obtained from a female donor in good health. Each CDR3 is given with its conserved first and last residue. A D gene is named only where the DNA matches it firmly. Clone size is not always given. Where it is, it says once, few, many or a class for expanded clones.

j_call d_call v_call cdr3_length clone_size cdr3_nt cdr3_aa
TRBJ1-2 . TRBV29-1 11 . TGCAGCGTTGTCCAGGGCTATGGCTACACCTTC CSVVQGYGYTF
TRBJ2-2 TRBD1 TRBV7-2 17 many TGTGCCAGCAGCTTTAGCGCCAACAGGGGGCAGGCCGGGGAGCTGTTTTTT CASSFSANRGQAGELFF
TRBJ2-7 . TRBV6-1 12 many TGTGCCAGCAGTGAAGCGGTAGGGCGAGAGTACTTC CASSEAVGREYF
TRBJ2-7 TRBD1 TRBV7-9 17 . TGTGCCAGCAGAGGCGCCGGGACAGGGCCCCTATCTTACGAGCAGTACTTC CASRGAGTGPLSYEQYF
TRBJ1-5 TRBD1 TRBV18 15 many TGTGCCAGCTCAGGGGGACAGGGGAATAATCAGCCCCAGCATTTT CASSGGQGNNQPQHF
TRBJ2-1 . TRBV12-5 13 many TGTGCTAGTGGTTTCGAGTCCTACAATGAGCAGTTCTTC CASGFESYNEQFF
TRBJ1-1 . TRBV20-1 15 many TGCAGTGCATCAGGGTTTGTGCGCATGAACACTGAAGCTTTCTTT CSASGFVRMNTEAFF
TRBJ1-5 . TRBV28 14 few TGTGCCAGCAGTTTTAGCCACGGAAATCAGCCCCAGCATTTT CASSFSHGNQPQHF
TRBJ1-1 . TRBV4-3 13 many TGCGCCAGCAGCCAAATAACGAGGACTGAAGCTTTCTTT CASSQITRTEAFF
TRBJ1-4 TRBD1 TRBV27 14 . TGTGCCAGCAGTTTACTGACAGGGAGTGAAAAACTGTTTTTT CASSLLTGSEKLFF
TRBJ2-7 TRBD1 TRBV6-5 12 few TGTGCCAGCAGTTCAGACAGGGGGGAGCAGTACTTC CASSSDRGEQYF
TRBJ1-1 TRBD1 TRBV7-8 14 many TGTGCCAGCAGCTTCGGACAGGGGGCCACTGAAGCTTTCTTT CASSFGQGATEAFF
TRBJ2-7 . TRBV28 16 many TGTGCCAGCAGTTTAGAGGGTCCGGGGAGCTCCTACGAGCAGTACTTC CASSLEGPGSSYEQYF
TRBJ2-5 TRBD2 TRBV2 16 . TGTGCCAGCAGTCCTCGTAGCGGGAGGGCGTTGGAGACCCAGTACTTC CASSPRSGRALETQYF
TRBJ2-7 . TRBV5-4 15 few TGTGCCAGCAGCCAAGGCTCTCAGGGGTTATACGAGCAGTACTTC CASSQGSQGLYEQYF
TRBJ2-7 . TRBV13 12 many TGTGCCAGCAGCTCGCGGACAGAAGAGCAGTACTTC CASSSRTEEQYF
TRBJ2-1 TRBD1 TRBV6-5 16 many TGTGCCAGCAGTCTTCTGCAGGGGGTCTCCTACAATGAGCAGTTCTTC CASSLLQGVSYNEQFF
TRBJ2-2 . TRBV28 15 . TGTGCCAGCAGTTTAGCGGGTTCGGGCACCGGGGAGCTGTTTTTT CASSLAGSGTGELFF
TRBJ2-1 . TRBV6-5 20 few TGTGCCAGCAGTTACGGGGCGTCCGGGATCCCCCCGGGGGCCTACAATGAGCAGTTCTTC CASSYGASGIPPGAYNEQFF
TRBJ1-5 . TRBV19 13 many TGTGCCAGTAGTATCTCGGCGGGACAGCCCCAGCATTTT CASSISAGQPQHF
TRBJ1-2 TRBD1 TRBV12-3/TRBV12-4 14 . TGTGCCAGCAGTACCGGACAGGTCAGCTATGGCTACACCTTC CASSTGQVSYGYTF
TRBJ2-3 TRBD1 TRBV20-1 14 many TGCAGTGTCATGCCACCGGACAGGGGAAATACGCAGTATTTT CSVMPPDRGNTQYF
TRBJ1-5 TRBD1 TRBV20-1 17 many TGCAGTGCTAGAGATAAACGACAGGGGGTTTGGAATCAGCCCCAGCATTTT CSARDKRQGVWNQPQHF
TRBJ2-7 . TRBV18 18 many TGTGCCAGCTCACCACCGAAGGTGGGACCGAACTTCTCCTACGAGCAGTACTTC CASSPPKVGPNFSYEQYF